The 30 T cell receptor beta chains listed next were all sequenced from one sample in a study of graft-versus-host responses after intestinal transplantation. Measured with immunoSEQ multiplex PCR; TCRdb has only the in-frame clones, and not every one. The top ten hold around 0.16% of the sample, which has fewer than 150,000 clones, approximately 90% seen once. These receptors lack a known antigen. The sample was unstimulated CD4+ T cells sorted from spleen or lymph node cells, taken before intestinal transplant. These receptors were obtained from a human donor who received an intestinal transplant.

The V call is TRBV13, the J call TRBJ1-1; D is unclear. CDR1 and CDR2 from the germline V gene are PRHDT and FYEKMQ (reference sequence). The CDR3 runs to 15 residues. V was clipped by 5 bases and J by 0 bases, with 13 bases between them. The DNA of the CDR3 is TGTGCCAGCAGCACCCGAGAATACTTGAACACTGAAGCTTTCTTT. This gives the protein CASSTREYLNTEAFF.

The J gene is TRBJ2-3, the V gene TRBV29-1; D possibly corresponds to TRBD2 (6 bases). Trimming pared 4 bases from V and 2 bases from J, leaving 13 bases between. From germline, CDR1 is SQVTM and CDR2 ANQGSEA. CDR3 length: 14 residues. Written as DNA, the CDR3 is TGCAGCGTTGGAACGGGGGTCCCCACAGATACGCAGTATTTT. Amino acids: CSVGTGVPTDTQYF.

The gene calls are TRBV2 and TRBJ1-2, with 8 bases lining up with TRBD1. Trimming at V came to 1 base and at J to 3 bases, leaving 1 base not matched to a gene. The CDR3 has 14 amino acids. Germline V gene data show CDR1 as SNHLY and CDR2 as FYNNEI. This chain's CDR3 is CASSEGTGHYGYTF. The CDR3 nucleotides are TGTGCCAGCAGTGAAGGGACAGGGCACTATGGCTACACCTTC.

The DNA for the CDR3 is TGCAGCGTTGATCTCCGACTTGGTGACACTGAAGCTTTCTTT. This sequence encodes CSVDLRLGDTEAFF. The chain uses TRBV29-1 and TRBJ1-1; D remains unclear. Per the germline V gene, CDR1 is SQVTM and CDR2 is ANQGSEA. Trimming pared 3 bases from V and 3 bases from J, leaving 14 bases between. CDR3 length: 14 amino acids.

CDR3 residues: CASSPARDRYEQYF. The CDR3 coding sequence is TGTGCCAGCTCACCGGCCCGAGACAGGTACGAGCAGTACTTC. The rearrangement links TRBV18 to TRBJ2-7; tentatively, D is TRBD1 (6 bases). This CDR3 spans 14 amino acids. The V gene's germline CDR1 is KGHSH and CDR2 LQKENI. Deletions cut 3 bases from V and 4 bases from J, with 13 bases between.

V is TRBV10-3 and J is TRBJ2-5; TRBD1 matches at 10 bases. This CDR3 is 16 amino acids long. CDR1 and CDR2 from the germline V gene are ENHRY and SYGVKD. J gave up 4 bases and V 5 bases, and 10 bases lay outside the gene matches. CDR3 DNA sequence: TGTGCCATCAGTTTACCGGGACAGGGGTCCAGAGAGACCCAGTACTTC. It encodes CAISLPGQGSRETQYF.

This chain connects TRBV29-1 to TRBJ1-6; D call uncertain. Germline V CDR1 and CDR2: SQVTM, ANQGSEA. Trimming pared 5 bases from V and 0 bases from J, leaving 11 bases between. The CDR3 is made up of 15 amino acids. CDR3 in amino acids: CSVRAESSYNSPLHF. As DNA, the CDR3 is TGCAGCGTTCGGGCAGAAAGCTCCTATAATTCACCCCTCCACTTT.

The rearrangement uses TRBV5-6 and TRBJ2-3, with D perhaps TRBD1 or TRBD2 (5 bases each). Germline-derived CDR1 and CDR2 are SGHDT and YYEEEE. CDR3 length: 15 amino acids. The V end was cut by 4 bases, the J end by 2 bases, with 14 bases between. This CDR3 reads CASSKGRKTTDTQYF. The DNA of the CDR3 is TGTGCCAGCAGCAAGGGACGGAAGACCACAGATACGCAGTATTTT.

The J gene is TRBJ2-1, the V gene TRBV4-2; no firm D call. The CDR3 loop spans 11 amino acids. V lost 4 bases and J lost 5, with 3 bases in between. Germline assignment: CDR1 LGHNA and CDR2 YNFKEQ. For the CDR3, the DNA is TGTGCCAGCAGCCGACACAATGAGCAGTTCTTC. Its protein is CASSRHNEQFF.

V gene TRBV18 combines with J gene TRBJ1-1, with D hard to call. Germline V gene lookup returns CDR1 KGHSH and CDR2 LQKENI. V lost 0 bases and J 1 base, leaving 9 bases between the germline ends. The CDR3 contains 15 residues. The CDR3 DNA reads TGTGCCAGCTCACCACCCGGACTTTCGAACACTGAAGCTTTCTTT. It specifies CASSPPGLSNTEAFF.

Regarding this clone: The sample contains more than one DNA sequence encoding this CDR3. This chain uses TRBV4-1 with TRBJ2-3; 7 nucleotides line up with TRBD1. The CDR3 spans 14 residues. Germline V lookup: CDR1 MGHRA, CDR2 YSYEKL. V was pared by 4 bases and J by 5 bases, with 6 bases of the junction left unmatched. The DNA for the CDR3 is TGCGCCAGCAGCCGAGGGGGCCGGGTAGATACGCAGTATTTT. It is translated as CASSRGGRVDTQYF.

The chain recombines TRBV6-5 with TRBJ2-7; TRBD2 is a possible D gene (6 bases). Germline values: CDR1 MNHEY, CDR2 SVGAGI. This CDR3 has 13 residues. The V end was cut by 6 bases, the J end by 6 bases, with 15 bases between. This CDR3 reads CASSRTSPSEQYF. The CDR3 DNA follows: TGTGCCAGCAGCAGAACTAGCCCTAGCGAGCAGTACTTC.

As regards this clone: Other DNA sequences of this sample code for an identical CDR3. The chain couples TRBV6-1 to TRBJ2-6, with D unresolved. Germline V gene lookup returns CDR1 MNHNS and CDR2 SASEGT. There are 13 residues in the CDR3. V lost 7 bases and J 2 bases, leaving 6 bases between the germline ends. CDR3 sequence: CASTRAGANVLTF. The CDR3 bases are TGTGCCAGCACCCGGGCTGGGGCCAACGTCCTGACTTTC.

The chain joins TRBV6-4 to TRBJ2-1, with D perhaps TRBD1 (7 bases). Germline CDR1 is MRHNA and CDR2 is SNTAGT. The CDR3 spans 13 residues. V lost 4 bases, J lost 7 bases, and 11 bases lay in between. The CDR3 DNA reads as TGTGCCAGCAGTGCGCAGGGGGGAAATGAGCAGTTCTTC. This codes for CASSAQGGNEQFF.

The gene calls are TRBV5-5 and TRBJ1-2, with TRBD1 matching over 10 bases. CDR3 length equals 14 residues. Trimming took 4 bases from V and 5 from J; bases not matched to a gene: 5. Per the germline V gene, CDR1 is SGHKS and CDR2 is YYEKEE (reference sequence). Here the CDR3 reads CASSPGTGDYGYTF. CDR3 coding DNA: TGTGCCAGCAGCCCCGGGACAGGGGATTATGGCTACACCTTC.

V usage is TRBV4-1 and J usage is TRBJ1-2, with TRBD1 identical over 7 bases. Germline lookup yields CDR1 MGHRA and CDR2 YSYEKL. This CDR3 is built from 17 residues. V lost 0 bases to trimming and J lost 1 base; unmatched junction nucleotides: 8. The CDR3 DNA reads as TGCGCCAGCAGCCAAGATCCGAGACAGGGAGGTAACTATGGCTACACCTTC. Its protein is CASSQDPRQGGNYGYTF.

CDR3 coding DNA: TGTGCCAGCAGCTTAGATCTCCCCCACGAGCAGTACTTC. The encoded protein is CASSLDLPHEQYF. The chain combines TRBV11-2 with TRBJ2-7; D is unclear. The V end was cut by 0 bases, the J end by 5 bases, with 8 bases between. Germline V gives CDR1 SGHAT, CDR2 FQNNGV. This CDR3 has 13 amino acids.

This chain's CDR3 is CASSSEGGFGSPLHF. CDR3 DNA: TGTGCCAGCTCGTCTGAAGGGGGTTTTGGGTCACCCCTCCACTTT. The chain links TRBV25-1 to TRBJ1-6; tentative D call: TRBD1 (6 bases). Deletions cut 8 bases from V and 10 bases from J, with 21 bases between. From germline, CDR1 is MGHDK and CDR2 SYGVNS. The CDR3 loop spans 15 amino acids.

The V and J genes are TRBV15 and TRBJ1-5; weak D call: TRBD1 (6 bases). The CDR3 covers 13 residues. Germline CDR1 and CDR2: LNHNV and YYDKDF (reference sequence). Trimming removed 6 bases from V and 1 base from J, with 7 bases in between. CDR3 sequence (DNA): TGTGCCACCAGTACAGGGAGCAATCAGCCCCAGCATTTT. Translation gives CATSTGSNQPQHF.

V and J are TRBV29-1 and TRBJ2-5; perhaps TRBD1 as D (5 bases). V was pared by 2 bases and J by 4 bases, with 8 bases between. The length of the CDR3 is 12 residues. CDR1 is SQVTM and CDR2 is ANQGSEA in the germline V gene. CDR3 sequence reads: CSVESRAETQYF. DNA for the CDR3: TGCAGCGTTGAAAGCAGGGCAGAGACCCAGTACTTC.

The J gene is TRBJ2-2, the V gene TRBV6-1, with 12 bases matching TRBD2. The CDR3 loop spans 15 amino acids. Trimming at V came to 7 bases and at J to 7 bases, leaving 7 bases not matched to a gene. Germline values: CDR1 MNHNS, CDR2 SASEGT. CDR3 bases: TGTGCCAGCAAAGGACTAGCGGGGTTTGGCGGGGAGCTGTTTTTT. It translates to CASKGLAGFGGELFF.

The V call is TRBV7-9, the J call TRBJ2-1; D gene uncertain. CDR1 and CDR2 (germline): SEHNR, FQNEAQ (reference sequence). The length of the CDR3 is 11 residues. The V gene lost 1 base and the J gene lost 7 bases, with 2 bases spanning the gap. CDR3 residues: CASSLGNEQFF. CDR3 nucleotides: TGTGCCAGCAGCTTAGGAAATGAGCAGTTCTTC.

This chain links TRBV20-1 with TRBJ2-4; D gene ambiguous. CDR3 length equals 11 residues. Deletions cut 0 bases from V and 8 bases from J, with 5 bases between. Germline V lookup: CDR1 DFQATT, CDR2 SNEGSKA (reference sequence). The CDR3 is CSARDRDIQYF. The CDR3 DNA is TGCAGTGCTAGAGATCGCGACATTCAGTACTTC.

This chain links TRBV19 with TRBJ2-1; TRBD2 agrees at 8 bases. Looked up from germline, CDR1 is LNHDA and CDR2 is SQIVND (reference sequence). The ends lost 6 bases at V and 1 base at J; junction bases unmatched: 8. The CDR3 length is 16 residues. The CDR3 nucleotides are TGTGCCAGTAGCGCCCCATTAGCGGGGTCCTACAATGAGCAGTTCTTC. Protein product: CASSAPLAGSYNEQFF. Combining the CDR3 with reference TRBV19 and TRBJ2-1 gives the whole variable domain DGGITQSPKYLFRKEGQNVTLSCEQNLNHDAMYWYRQDPGQGLRLIYYSQIVNDFQKGDIAEGYSVSREKKESFPLTVTSAQKNPTAFYLCASSAPLAGSYNEQFFGPGTRLTVL.

CDR3 in amino acids: CASSSSRLRTTGELFF. As DNA, the CDR3 is TGTGCCAGTAGTTCTAGTAGACTCCGCACCACCGGGGAGCTGTTTTTT. V and J are TRBV19 and TRBJ2-2; no clear D. Trimming removed 5 bases from V and 4 bases from J, with 17 bases in between. The CDR3 contains 16 residues. Looked up from germline, CDR1 is LNHDA and CDR2 is SQIVND (reference sequence).

This clone came up a few times. The V gene is TRBV18, the J gene TRBJ2-5; 9 bases align to TRBD1. Germline V lookup: CDR1 KGHSH, CDR2 LQKENI. V shed 0 bases, J shed 6 bases, and the junction held 5 bases outside the gene matches. The CDR3 is 15 residues long. The CDR3 nucleotides are TGTGCCAGCTCACCACCAAGCGGACAGGGGCAGACCCAGTACTTC. Its protein is CASSPPSGQGQTQYF. Combining the CDR3 with reference TRBV18 and TRBJ2-5 gives the whole variable domain NAGVMQNPRHLVRRRGQEARLRCSPMKGHSHVYWYRQLPEEGLKFMVYLQKENIIDESGMPKERFSAEFPKEGPSILRIQQVVRGDSAAYFCASSPPSGQGQTQYFGPGTRLLVL.

The J gene is TRBJ1-3, the V gene TRBV7-8, with D hard to call. This CDR3 is built from 14 residues. Trimming stripped 2 bases from V and 0 bases from J, with 5 bases between. Germline CDR1 is SGHVS and CDR2 is FQNEAQ. DNA of the CDR3: TGTGCCAGCAGCTTAACAGCCTCTGGAAACACCATATATTTT. It yields the protein CASSLTASGNTIYF.

The rearrangement joins TRBV18 to TRBJ2-7, with D uncertain. Trimming stripped 2 bases from V and 3 bases from J, with 8 bases between. This CDR3 is built from 13 residues. The V gene's germline CDR1 is KGHSH and CDR2 LQKENI. This CDR3 is CASSPVSDYEQYF. The CDR3 coding sequence is TGTGCCAGCTCACCAGTATCAGACTACGAGCAGTACTTC.

The chain couples TRBV18 to TRBJ1-6, with D perhaps matching TRBD1 (5 bases). V was pared by 3 bases and J by 6 bases, with 9 bases between. Germline V gives CDR1 KGHSH, CDR2 LQKENI. The CDR3 totals 14 residues. The CDR3 sequence is CASSPAGTNSPLHF. CDR3 bases: TGTGCCAGCTCACCGGCGGGGACTAATTCACCCCTCCACTTT.

The rearrangement uses TRBV7-9 and TRBJ2-2; weak D call: TRBD1 (5 bases). Germline CDR1 is SEHNR and CDR2 is FQNEAQ (reference sequence). V dropped 2 bases and J dropped 5 bases, with 9 bases sitting between them. CDR3 length equals 14 residues. CDR3 DNA sequence: TGTGCCAGCAGCTTATTGGGGCAGACCGGGGAGCTGTTTTTT. Amino acid sequence: CASSLLGQTGELFF.